This T cell receptor beta chain is drawn from a study of cytomegalovirus exposure and HLA in healthy donors. Notes on the study in general: Later findings reportedly placed an Asian-associated ancestry cluster below the approximately 670-donor mean for N-insertions. Later analysis showed most CMV-associated TCR beta chains appearing HLA-restricted. The authors reported that TCR beta sequences could predict HLA-A and HLA-B alleles. These predictions were accurate for most subjects in the first cohort.

Donors were ostensibly healthy at sampling, although undocumented immune exposures were probable. Amplification used 60 Vbeta primers and 13 Jbeta primers. Sequenced by immunoSEQ multiplex PCR; TCRdb stores in-frame clones only, minus some. The sample includes 100,000 or so clones, about 81% seen only once; the top ten take approximately 1.3%. CDR1 is LNHDA and CDR2 is SQIVND in the germline V gene (reference sequence). This CDR3 is built from 15 residues. V gave up 3 bases and J gave up 2 bases, with 13 bases separating them. Concerning this clone: Antigen: not known.

The chain employs TRBV19 and TRBJ2-5; possibly TRBD2 for D (5 bases). Sequences were obtained from PBMCs. The TCR was taken from a man aged 35 to 55 in good health and CMV-seronegative. CDR3 residues: CASSIKEALQETQYF. DNA of the CDR3: TGTGCCAGTAGTATCAAGGAGGCTCTGCAAGAGACCCAGTACTTC.